Listed here are 17 T cell receptor beta chains from one sample, sequenced in a study of cytomegalovirus exposure and HLA in healthy donors. Researchers ran the PCR with 60 Vbeta and 13 Jbeta primers. Data came from immunoSEQ multiplex PCR; TCRdb stores just in-frame clones and leaves some out. The sample lists 85,000 to 110,000 clones, approximately 72% occurring once. The sequenced sample was PBMCs. These receptors were collected from a woman between 50 and 59 years old in good health and CMV-seronegative.

In DNA form, the CDR3 reads TGTGCCAGCAGCGCACCCTGGACAGGTCCGGGAAACACCATATATTTT. It codes for CASSAPWTGPGNTIYF. The V and J genes are TRBV9 and TRBJ1-3, with 7 bases that match TRBD1. CDR1 and CDR2 from the germline V gene are SGDLS and YYNGEE. This CDR3 spans 16 amino acids. With V trimmed by 3 bases and J by 4 bases, 10 bases remained unmatched.

The genes are TRBV28 and TRBJ2-7; 8 bases are shared with TRBD2. The CDR3 length is 15 residues. The junction had 8 bases not matched to a gene; V was cut back by 7 bases and J by 0 bases. The germline V gene has CDR1 MDHEN and CDR2 SYDVKM. Written as DNA, the CDR3 is TGTGCCAGCATCTTTAGCGGGGATAGCTCCTACGAGCAGTACTTC. Translating it yields CASIFSGDSSYEQYF.

V usage is TRBV11-2 and J usage is TRBJ2-7, with TRBD2 matching 12 bases. The CDR3 sequence is 15 residues long. CDR1 is SGHAT, CDR2 FQNNGV, per germline. The V gene end was trimmed by 6 bases and the J gene end by 5 bases; junction bases not matched to a gene: 8. The CDR3 reads CASRPSGRATNEQYF. Here the CDR3 DNA reads TGTGCCAGCAGACCTAGCGGGAGGGCCACCAACGAGCAGTACTTC.

V gene TRBV7-6 combines with J gene TRBJ1-3, with 7 bases matching TRBD1. This CDR3 spans 15 amino acids. With V trimmed by 5 bases and J by 1 base, 5 bases remained unmatched. Germline lookup yields CDR1 SGHVS and CDR2 FNYEAQ. CDR3 DNA: TGTGCCAGCAGCCCACCACAGGGGTCTGGAAACACCATATATTTT. It is translated as CASSPPQGSGNTIYF.

V is TRBV27 and J is TRBJ2-1; 11 bases map to TRBD2. From germline, CDR1 is MNHEY and CDR2 SMNVEV (reference sequence). The V gene end was trimmed by 6 bases and the J gene end by 6 bases; junction bases not matched to a gene: 1. This CDR3 has 13 residues. CDR3 coding DNA: TGTGCCAGCAGACTAGCGGGAGTCAATGAGCAGTTCTTC. Its protein is CASRLAGVNEQFF.

CDR3 sequence (DNA): TGCGCCAGCAGCTCGACTAGATCCTACAATGAGCAGTTCTTC. Encoded protein: CASSSTRSYNEQFF. The chain carries TRBV5-1 and TRBJ2-1, with a tentative D call TRBD2 (6 bases). This CDR3 has 14 residues. Trimming removed 3 bases from V and 1 base from J, with 8 bases in between. Germline V CDR1 and CDR2: SGHRS, YFSETQ.

The rearrangement joins TRBV5-8 to TRBJ2-3, with D maybe TRBD2 (7 bases). V was pared by 1 base and J by 1 base, with 10 bases between. Germline assignment: CDR1 SGHTS and CDR2 YDEGEE. This CDR3 has 15 amino acids. Written as DNA, the CDR3 is TGTGCCAGCAGCTTGAGGGGGGGCGGCACAGATACGCAGTATTTT. The encoded protein is CASSLRGGGTDTQYF.

The chain combines TRBV11-2 with TRBJ1-6; no firm D call. Germline lookup yields CDR1 SGHAT and CDR2 FQNNGV. The CDR3 is made up of 13 amino acids. V lost 5 bases, J lost 9 bases, and 11 bases lay in between. The CDR3: CASSTEMVSPLHF. The CDR3 bases are TGTGCCAGCAGCACTGAAATGGTTTCACCCCTCCACTTT.

The V and J genes are TRBV7-8 and TRBJ2-7; the D is unclear. V lost 2 bases, J lost 4 bases, and 6 bases lay in between. This CDR3 has 12 residues. The germline V gene has CDR1 SGHVS and CDR2 FQNEAQ. The CDR3 DNA reads as TGTGCCAGCAGCTTACTCGGGTACGAGCAGTACTTC. The encoded protein is CASSLLGYEQYF. Supplemented by reference TRBV7-8 and TRBJ2-7, the full variable domain reads GAGVSQSPRYKVAKRGQDVALRCDPISGHVSLFWYQQALGQGPEFLTYFQNEAQLDKSGLPSDRFFAERPEGSVSTLKIQRTQQEDSAVYLCASSLLGYEQYFGPGTRLTVT.

The V gene is TRBV10-2, the J gene TRBJ1-5, with D hard to call. Trimming shortened V by 2 bases and J by 0 bases, and 11 bases separated the two germline ends. This CDR3 comprises 16 residues. Per germline, CDR1 WSHSY and CDR2 SAAADI. For the CDR3, the DNA is TGCGCCAGCAGTGAGGGAGGAGGAAATAGCAATCAGCCCCAGCATTTT. Residues: CASSEGGGNSNQPQHF.

The V and J genes are TRBV5-1 and TRBJ2-2, with 9 bases fitting TRBD1. Germline CDR1 SGHRS, CDR2 YFSETQ. The CDR3 runs to 15 residues. V shed 4 bases and J 2 bases; nucleotides not matched to a gene: 3. CDR3 protein: CASSRQGVNTGELFF. The CDR3 nucleotides are TGCGCCAGCAGCCGACAGGGGGTAAACACCGGGGAGCTGTTTTTT.

CDR3: CASRTSSYEQYF. The CDR3 DNA sequence: TGTGCCAGCAGGACTAGCAGCTACGAGCAGTACTTC. This chain connects TRBV6-5 to TRBJ2-7; 7 nucleotides agree with TRBD2. The germline gives CDR1 MNHEY, CDR2 SVGAGI. The CDR3 is made up of 12 amino acids. Trimming removed 6 bases from V and 3 bases from J; junction bases left unmatched: 2.

The chain carries TRBV7-2 and TRBJ2-5; 11 bases match TRBD1. The length of the CDR3 is 16 residues. Per germline, CDR1 SGHTA and CDR2 FQGNSA. The junction had 9 bases not matched to a gene; V was cut back by 5 bases and J by 4 bases. CDR3 in DNA: TGTGCCAGCAGCCTCACCGGGACAGGGGGGAGAGAGACCCAGTACTTC. Translated, it gives CASSLTGTGGRETQYF.

The chain joins TRBV12-5 to TRBJ2-7, with 7 nucleotides matching TRBD2. The V segment lost 1 base and the J segment 2 bases; nucleotides outside the gene matches: 2. The CDR3 runs 14 residues. Germline CDR1 is LGHNT and CDR2 is FRNRAP. CDR3 nucleotides: TGTGCTAGTGGTTTGGCGGGAGGTGCCTACGAGCAGTACTTC. Its translation: CASGLAGGAYEQYF.

This clone showed up just a few times. This chain uses TRBV4-1 with TRBJ1-5; 7 bases line up with TRBD1. The CDR3 extends over 15 amino acids. V gave up 4 bases and J gave up 1 base; unmatched junction bases: 4. The germline CDR1 and CDR2 sequences are MGHRA and YSYEKL. The CDR3 reads CASSLAGQSNQPQHF. The CDR3 DNA reads as TGCGCCAGCAGCCTCGCGGGACAGAGCAATCAGCCCCAGCATTTT.

Details on this clone: Distinct nucleotide sequences in the sample also encode this CDR3. The genes are TRBV4-2 and TRBJ2-3; 8 bases line up with TRBD2. V was clipped by 4 bases and J by 4 bases; unmatched bases: 7. In germline, CDR1 is LGHNA, CDR2 YNFKEQ. CDR3 length: 15 residues. The CDR3 reads CASSPRRRGADTQYF. CDR3 in DNA: TGTGCCAGCAGCCCACGGAGGCGGGGGGCAGATACGCAGTATTTT.

The chain links TRBV5-1 to TRBJ2-7; 7 bases align to TRBD1. V lost 1 base and J lost 6; bases outside the gene matches: 4. The CDR3 extends over 13 amino acids. CDR1 is SGHRS, CDR2 YFSETQ, per germline. The CDR3 bases are TGCGCCAGCAGCTTGTGGCAGGGGGTCGAGCAGTACTTC. It translates to CASSLWQGVEQYF.